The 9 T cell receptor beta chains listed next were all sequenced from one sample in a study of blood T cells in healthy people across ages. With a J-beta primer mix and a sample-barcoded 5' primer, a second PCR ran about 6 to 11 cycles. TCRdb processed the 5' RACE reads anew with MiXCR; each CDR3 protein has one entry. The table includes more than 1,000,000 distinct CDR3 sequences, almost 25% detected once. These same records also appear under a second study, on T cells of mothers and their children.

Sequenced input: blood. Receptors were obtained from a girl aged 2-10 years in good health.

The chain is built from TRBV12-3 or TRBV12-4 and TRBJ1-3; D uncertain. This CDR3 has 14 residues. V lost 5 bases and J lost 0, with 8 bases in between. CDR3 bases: TGTGCCAGCAGTCGACACAGCTCTGGAAACACCATATATTTT. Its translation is CASSRHSSGNTIYF.

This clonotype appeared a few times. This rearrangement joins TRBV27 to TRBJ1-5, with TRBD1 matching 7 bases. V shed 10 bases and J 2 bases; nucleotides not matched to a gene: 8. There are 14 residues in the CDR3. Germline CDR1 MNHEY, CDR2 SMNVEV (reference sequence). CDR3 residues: CATRHGQGNQPQHF. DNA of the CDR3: TGTGCCACACGTCACGGACAGGGCAATCAGCCCCAGCATTTT.

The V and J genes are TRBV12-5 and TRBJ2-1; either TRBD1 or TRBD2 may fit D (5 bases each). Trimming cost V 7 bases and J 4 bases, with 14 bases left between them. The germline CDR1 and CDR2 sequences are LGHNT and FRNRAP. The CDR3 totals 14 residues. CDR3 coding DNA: TGTGCTAGTGTTGCCCGGGACGCTTACAATGAGCAGTTCTTC. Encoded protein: CASVARDAYNEQFF.

In DNA form, the CDR3 reads TGCAGTGCTAGAGATCGGAGGGCGGGGGCCCATGATGAGCAGTTCTTC. It translates to CSARDRRAGAHDEQFF. The gene calls are TRBV20-1 and TRBJ2-1; D might be TRBD2 (7 bases). The CDR3 loop spans 16 amino acids. With 0 bases removed from V and 8 bases from J, the gap between germline ends came to 20 bases. CDR1 is DFQATT and CDR2 is SNEGSKA in the germline V gene (reference sequence).

CDR3 coding DNA: TGTGCCAGCAGCTTAGAAGGGGACCTTTATAGCAATCAGCCCCAGCATTTT. This sequence encodes CASSLEGDLYSNQPQHF. V and J are TRBV7-9 and TRBJ1-5; possible D gene TRBD1, 5 bases. V dropped 1 base and J dropped 0 bases, with 13 bases sitting between them. The CDR3 loop spans 17 amino acids. Germline lookup yields CDR1 SEHNR and CDR2 FQNEAQ (reference sequence).

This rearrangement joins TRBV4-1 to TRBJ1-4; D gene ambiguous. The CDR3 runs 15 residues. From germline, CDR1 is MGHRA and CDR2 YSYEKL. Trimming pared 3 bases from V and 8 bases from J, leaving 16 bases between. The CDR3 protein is CASSHYREAWEKLFF. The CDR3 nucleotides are TGCGCCAGCAGCCACTATCGGGAAGCCTGGGAAAAACTGTTTTTT.

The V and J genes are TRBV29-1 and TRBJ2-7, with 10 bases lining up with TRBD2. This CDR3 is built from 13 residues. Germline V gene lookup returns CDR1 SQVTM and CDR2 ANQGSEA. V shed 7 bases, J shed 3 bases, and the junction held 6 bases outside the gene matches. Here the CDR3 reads CSGGSSGGYEQYF. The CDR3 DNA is TGCAGCGGGGGGTCTAGCGGGGGCTACGAGCAGTACTTC.

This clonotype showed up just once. CDR3 DNA sequence: TGTGCCAGCAGTCGCACTGCAGGGGACGTTATGAACACTGAAGCTTTCTTT. It translates to CASSRTAGDVMNTEAFF. V gene TRBV12-3 or TRBV12-4 combines with J gene TRBJ1-1; TRBD1 is a possible D gene (6 bases). Between the trimmed V and J ends, which lost 5 bases and 0 bases, there was a span of 19 bases. This CDR3 spans 17 amino acids.

CDR3 in amino acids: CASRFTSNQPQHF. CDR3 nucleotide sequence: TGTGCCAGCAGATTCACGAGCAATCAGCCCCAGCATTTT. This chain connects TRBV6-6 to TRBJ1-5; D not resolved. The CDR3 is 13 amino acids. The germline CDR1 and CDR2 sequences are MNHNY and SVGAGI (reference sequence). The V end lost 6 bases, the J end lost 1 base, and 7 bases lay between the germline ends.